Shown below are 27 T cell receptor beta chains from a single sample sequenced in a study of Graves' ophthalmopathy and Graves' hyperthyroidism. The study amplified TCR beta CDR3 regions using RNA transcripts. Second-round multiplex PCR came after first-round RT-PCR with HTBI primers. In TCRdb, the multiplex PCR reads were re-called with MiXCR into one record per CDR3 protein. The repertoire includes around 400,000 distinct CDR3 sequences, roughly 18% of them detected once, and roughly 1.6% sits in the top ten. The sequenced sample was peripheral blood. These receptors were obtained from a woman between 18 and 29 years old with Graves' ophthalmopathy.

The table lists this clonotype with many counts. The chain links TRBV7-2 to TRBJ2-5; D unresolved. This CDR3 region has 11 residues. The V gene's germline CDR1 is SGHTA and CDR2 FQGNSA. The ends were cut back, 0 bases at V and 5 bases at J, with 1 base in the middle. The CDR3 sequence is CASSLAETQYF. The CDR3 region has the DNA TGTGCCAGCAGCTTAGCGGAGACCCAGTACTTC.

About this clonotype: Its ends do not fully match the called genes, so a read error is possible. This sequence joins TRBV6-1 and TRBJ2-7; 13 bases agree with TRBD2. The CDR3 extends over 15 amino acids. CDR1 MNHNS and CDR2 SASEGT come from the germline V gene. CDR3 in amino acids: CASSRGLAGEYEQYF. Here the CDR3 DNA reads TGTGCCAGCAGTCGAGGACTAGCGGGAGAGTACGAACAGTACTTC.

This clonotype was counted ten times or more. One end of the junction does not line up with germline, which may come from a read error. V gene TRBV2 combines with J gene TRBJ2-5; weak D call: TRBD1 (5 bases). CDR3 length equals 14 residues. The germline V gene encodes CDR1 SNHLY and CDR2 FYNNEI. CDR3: CASRAEQAQKTQYF. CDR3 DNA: TGTGCCAGCAGGGCGGAACAGGCCCAAAAGACCCAGTACTTC.

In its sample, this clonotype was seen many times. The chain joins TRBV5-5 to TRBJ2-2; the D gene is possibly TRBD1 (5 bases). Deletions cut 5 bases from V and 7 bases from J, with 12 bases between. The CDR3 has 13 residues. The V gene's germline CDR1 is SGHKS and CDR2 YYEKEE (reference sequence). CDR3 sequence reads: CASRLPGFGELFF. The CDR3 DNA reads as TGTGCCAGCAGATTGCCAGGGTTCGGGGAGCTGTTTTTT.

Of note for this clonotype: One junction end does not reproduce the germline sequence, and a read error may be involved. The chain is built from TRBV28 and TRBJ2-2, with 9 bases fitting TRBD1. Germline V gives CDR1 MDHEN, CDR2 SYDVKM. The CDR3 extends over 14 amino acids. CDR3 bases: TGTGCCAGCACCAGACAGGGGGGCACCGGGGATCTGTTTTTT. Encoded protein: CASTRQGGTGDLFF.

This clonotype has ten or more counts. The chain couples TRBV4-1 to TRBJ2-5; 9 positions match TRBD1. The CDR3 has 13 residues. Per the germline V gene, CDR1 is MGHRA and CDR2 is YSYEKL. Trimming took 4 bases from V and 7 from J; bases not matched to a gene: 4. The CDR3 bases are TGCGCCAGCAGCCCCCAGACAGGGGGGACCCAGTACTTC. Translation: CASSPQTGGTQYF.

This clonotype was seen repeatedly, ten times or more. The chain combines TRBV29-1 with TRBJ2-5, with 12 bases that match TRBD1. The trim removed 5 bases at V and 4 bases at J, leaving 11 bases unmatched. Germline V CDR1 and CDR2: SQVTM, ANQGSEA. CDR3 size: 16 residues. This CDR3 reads CSVFGRGQGAGETQYF. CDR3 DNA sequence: TGCAGCGTTTTTGGAAGGGGACAGGGGGCTGGAGAGACCCAGTACTTC.

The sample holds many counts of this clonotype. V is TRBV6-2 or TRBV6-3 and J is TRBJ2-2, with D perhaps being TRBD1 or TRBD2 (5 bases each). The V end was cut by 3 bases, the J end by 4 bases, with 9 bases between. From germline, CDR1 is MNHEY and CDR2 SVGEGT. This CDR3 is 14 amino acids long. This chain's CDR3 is CASSYMRGTGELFF. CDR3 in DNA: TGTGCCAGCAGTTATATGAGGGGCACCGGGGAGCTGTTTTTT.

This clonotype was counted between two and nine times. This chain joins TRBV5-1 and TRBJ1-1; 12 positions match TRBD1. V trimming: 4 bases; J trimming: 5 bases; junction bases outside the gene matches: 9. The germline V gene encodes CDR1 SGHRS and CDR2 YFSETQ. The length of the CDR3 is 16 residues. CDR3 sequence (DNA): TGCGCCAGCAGCCCGGGGACAGGGGGCGCAGGGACTGAAGCTTTCTTT. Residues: CASSPGTGGAGTEAFF.

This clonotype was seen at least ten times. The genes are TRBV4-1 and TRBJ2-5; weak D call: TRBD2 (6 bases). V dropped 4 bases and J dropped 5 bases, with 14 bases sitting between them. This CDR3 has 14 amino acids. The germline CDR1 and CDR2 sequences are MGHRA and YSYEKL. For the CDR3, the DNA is TGCGCCAGCAGCCCTGGAGGGGTGGAGGAGACCCAGTACTTC. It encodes CASSPGGVEETQYF.

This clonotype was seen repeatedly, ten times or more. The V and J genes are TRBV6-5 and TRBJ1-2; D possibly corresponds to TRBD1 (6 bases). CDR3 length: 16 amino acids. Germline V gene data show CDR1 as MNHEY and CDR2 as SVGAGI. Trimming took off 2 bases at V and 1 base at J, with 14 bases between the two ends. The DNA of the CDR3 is TGTGCCAGCAGTTACCGGGACACCAACCTTAACTATGGCTACACCTTC. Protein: CASSYRDTNLNYGYTF.

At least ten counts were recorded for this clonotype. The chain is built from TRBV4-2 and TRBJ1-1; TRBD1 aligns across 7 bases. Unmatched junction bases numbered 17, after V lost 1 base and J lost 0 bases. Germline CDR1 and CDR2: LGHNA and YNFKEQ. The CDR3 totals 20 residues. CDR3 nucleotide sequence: TGTGCCAGCAGCCAAGCGGAGCCACGCCGGGACAGCGAAATGAACACTGAAGCTTTCTTT. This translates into CASSQAEPRRDSEMNTEAFF.

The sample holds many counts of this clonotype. The CDR3 here is CASREFGQNYGYTF. The CDR3 DNA follows: TGTGCCAGCAGGGAATTTGGACAGAACTATGGCTACACCTTC. The rearrangement uses TRBV28 and TRBJ1-2; D perhaps matches TRBD1 (6 bases). The CDR3 is 14 residues long. Trimming left V 6 bases short and J 2 bases short, with 13 bases between. Germline V CDR1 and CDR2: MDHEN, SYDVKM.

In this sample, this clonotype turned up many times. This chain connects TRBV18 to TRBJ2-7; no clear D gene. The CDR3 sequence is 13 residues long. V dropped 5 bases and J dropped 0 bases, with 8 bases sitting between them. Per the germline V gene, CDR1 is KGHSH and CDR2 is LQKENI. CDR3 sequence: CASSSDRSYEQYF. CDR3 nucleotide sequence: TGTGCCAGCTCATCGGATCGCTCCTACGAGCAGTACTTC.

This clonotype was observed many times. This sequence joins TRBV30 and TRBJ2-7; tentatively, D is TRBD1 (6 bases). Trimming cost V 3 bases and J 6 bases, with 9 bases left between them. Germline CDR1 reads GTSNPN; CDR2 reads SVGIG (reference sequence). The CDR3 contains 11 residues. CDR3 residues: CAWSGQLEQYF. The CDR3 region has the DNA TGTGCCTGGAGCGGACAGCTCGAGCAGTACTTC.

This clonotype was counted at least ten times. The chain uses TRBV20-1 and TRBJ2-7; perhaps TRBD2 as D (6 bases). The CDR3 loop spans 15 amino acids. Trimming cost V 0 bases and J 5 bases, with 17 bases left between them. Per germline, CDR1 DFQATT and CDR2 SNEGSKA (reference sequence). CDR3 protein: CSAREGDSGKHEQYF. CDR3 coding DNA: TGCAGTGCTAGAGAGGGGGACTCAGGGAAACACGAGCAGTACTTC.

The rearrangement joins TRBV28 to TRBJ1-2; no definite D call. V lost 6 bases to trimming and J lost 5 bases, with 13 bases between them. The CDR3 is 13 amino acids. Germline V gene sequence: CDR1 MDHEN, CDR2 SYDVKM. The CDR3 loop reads CASSPASGYGYTF. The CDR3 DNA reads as TGTGCCAGCAGCCCGGCTTCGGGTTATGGCTACACCTTC.

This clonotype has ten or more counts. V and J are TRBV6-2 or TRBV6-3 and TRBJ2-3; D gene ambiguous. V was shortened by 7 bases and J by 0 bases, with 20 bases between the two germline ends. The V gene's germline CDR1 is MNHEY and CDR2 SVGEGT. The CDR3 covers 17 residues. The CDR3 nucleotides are TGTGCCAGCATTATCAACCCCGGCAAAGAAAGCACAGATACGCAGTATTTT. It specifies CASIINPGKESTDTQYF.

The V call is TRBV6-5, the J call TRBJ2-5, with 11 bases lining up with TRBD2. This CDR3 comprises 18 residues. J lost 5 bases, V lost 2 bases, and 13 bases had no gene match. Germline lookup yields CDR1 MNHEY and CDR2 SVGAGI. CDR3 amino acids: CASSYGELAGVEGETQYF. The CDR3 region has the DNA TGTGCCAGCAGTTACGGGGAACTAGCGGGAGTAGAGGGGGAGACCCAGTACTTC.

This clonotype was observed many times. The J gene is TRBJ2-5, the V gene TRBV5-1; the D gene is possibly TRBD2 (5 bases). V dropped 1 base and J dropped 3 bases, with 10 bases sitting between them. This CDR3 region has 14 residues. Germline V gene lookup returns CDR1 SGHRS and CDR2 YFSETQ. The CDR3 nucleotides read TGCGCCAGCAGCTTGAGGAGGAGAGAAGAGACCCAGTACTTC. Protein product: CASSLRRREETQYF. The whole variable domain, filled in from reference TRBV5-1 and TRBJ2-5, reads KAGVTQTPRYLIKTRGQQVTLSCSPISGHRSVSWYQQTPGQGLQFLFEYFSETQRNKGNFPGRFSGRQFSNSRSEMNVSTLELGDSALYLCASSLRRREETQYFGPGTRLLVL.

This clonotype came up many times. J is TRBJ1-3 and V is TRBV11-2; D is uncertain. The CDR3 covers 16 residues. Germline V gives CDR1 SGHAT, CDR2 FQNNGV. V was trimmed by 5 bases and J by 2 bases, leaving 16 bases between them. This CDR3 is CASSLKMGGAGNTIYF. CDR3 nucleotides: TGTGCCAGCAGCCTAAAGATGGGCGGGGCTGGAAACACCATATATTTT.

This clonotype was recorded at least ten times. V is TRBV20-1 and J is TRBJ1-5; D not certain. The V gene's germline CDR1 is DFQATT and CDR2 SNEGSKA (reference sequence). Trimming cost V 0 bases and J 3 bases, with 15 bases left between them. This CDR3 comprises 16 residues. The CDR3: CSARDPTDSTNQPQHF. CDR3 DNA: TGCAGTGCTAGAGATCCCACAGATTCCACCAATCAGCCCCAGCATTTT.

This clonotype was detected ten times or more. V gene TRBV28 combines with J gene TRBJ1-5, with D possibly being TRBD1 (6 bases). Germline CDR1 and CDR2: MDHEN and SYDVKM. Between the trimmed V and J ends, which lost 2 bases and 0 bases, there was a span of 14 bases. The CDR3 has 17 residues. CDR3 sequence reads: CASSLRTGPYSNQPQHF. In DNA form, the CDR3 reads TGTGCCAGCAGTTTAAGAACAGGGCCCTATAGCAATCAGCCCCAGCATTTT.

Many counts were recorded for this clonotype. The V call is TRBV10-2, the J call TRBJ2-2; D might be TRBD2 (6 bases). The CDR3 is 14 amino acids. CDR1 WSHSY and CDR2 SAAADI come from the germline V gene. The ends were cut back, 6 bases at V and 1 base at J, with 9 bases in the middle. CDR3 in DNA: TGCGCCAGCAGCGGGAGCTTGAACACCGGGGAGCTGTTTTTT. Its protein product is CASSGSLNTGELFF.

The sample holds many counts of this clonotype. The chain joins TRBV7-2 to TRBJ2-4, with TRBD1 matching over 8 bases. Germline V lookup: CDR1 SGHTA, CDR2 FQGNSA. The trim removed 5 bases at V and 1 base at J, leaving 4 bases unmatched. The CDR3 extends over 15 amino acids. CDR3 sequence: CASSRRQGAKNIQYF. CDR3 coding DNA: TGTGCCAGCAGCCGACGACAGGGGGCCAAAAACATTCAGTACTTC.

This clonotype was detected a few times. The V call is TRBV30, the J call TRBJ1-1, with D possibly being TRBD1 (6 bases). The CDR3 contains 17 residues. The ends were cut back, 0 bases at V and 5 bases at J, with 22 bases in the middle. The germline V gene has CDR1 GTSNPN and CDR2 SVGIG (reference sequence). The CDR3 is CAWSVGSKLGGSTEAFF. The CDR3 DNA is TGTGCCTGGAGTGTAGGTAGTAAATTAGGGGGATCGACTGAAGCTTTCTTT.

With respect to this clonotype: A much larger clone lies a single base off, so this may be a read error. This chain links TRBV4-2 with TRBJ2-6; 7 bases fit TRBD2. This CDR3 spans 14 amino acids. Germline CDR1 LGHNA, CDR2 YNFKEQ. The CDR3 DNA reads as TGTGCCAGCAGCCAATTGGGAGGGGCCAACGTCCTGGCTTTC. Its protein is CASSQLGGANVLAF.